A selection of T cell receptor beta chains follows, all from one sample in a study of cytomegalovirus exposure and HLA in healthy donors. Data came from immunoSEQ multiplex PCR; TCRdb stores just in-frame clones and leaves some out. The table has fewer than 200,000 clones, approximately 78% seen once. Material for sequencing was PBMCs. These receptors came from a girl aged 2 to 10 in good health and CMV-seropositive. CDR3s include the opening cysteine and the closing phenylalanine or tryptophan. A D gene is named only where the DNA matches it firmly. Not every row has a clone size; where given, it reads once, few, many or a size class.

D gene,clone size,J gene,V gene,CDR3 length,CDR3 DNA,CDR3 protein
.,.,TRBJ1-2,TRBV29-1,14,TGCAGCGTTGAAGGGACAGAGCTATCATATGGCTACACCTTC,CSVEGTELSYGYTF
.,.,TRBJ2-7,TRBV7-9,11,TGTGCCGTTGTACAGGGCTACGAGCAGTACTTC,CAVVQGYEQYF
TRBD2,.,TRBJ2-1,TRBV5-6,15,TGTGCCAGCAGAGTCCTAGCGGGAGAGCGCAATGAGCAGTTCTTC,CASRVLAGERNEQFF
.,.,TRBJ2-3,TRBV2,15,TGTGCCAGCAGTGCTGACGTAACAGATGGGGATACGCAGTATTTT,CASSADVTDGDTQYF
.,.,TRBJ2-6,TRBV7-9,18,TGTGCCAGCAGCCCATTAACAGGATTTTCGTCTGGGGCCAACGTCCTGACTTTC,CASSPLTGFSSGANVLTF
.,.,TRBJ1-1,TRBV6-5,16,TGTGCCAGCAGTTACTTCCCGACAGGTTCGAAGACTGAAGCTTTCTTT,CASSYFPTGSKTEAFF
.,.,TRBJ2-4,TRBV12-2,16,TGTGCAAGTCGTCAAAACAGATATCGAGCCAAAAACATTCAGTACTTC,CASRQNRYRAKNIQYF
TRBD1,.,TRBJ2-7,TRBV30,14,TGTGCCTGGAGCCGGACAGGGAATACCTACGAGCAGTACTTC,CAWSRTGNTYEQYF
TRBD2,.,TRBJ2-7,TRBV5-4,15,TGTGCCAGCAGCTTCAGGGTTGGGCGGGAGTACGAGCAGTACTTC,CASSFRVGREYEQYF
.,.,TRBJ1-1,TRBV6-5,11,TGTGCCAGCGGTCGTACGGGTGAAGCTTTCTTT,CASGRTGEAFF
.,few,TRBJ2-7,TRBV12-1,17,TGTGCCAGCAGCTCAACGAAGACCGGGACAGGAAAAAACGAGCAGTACTTC,CASSSTKTGTGKNEQYF
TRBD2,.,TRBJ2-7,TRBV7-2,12,TGTGCCAGCTCGGCGGGACTACCCGAGCAGTACTTC,CASSAGLPEQYF
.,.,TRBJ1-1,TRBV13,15,TGTGCCAGCAGCTTATCAGAGGGAGTGGACACTGAAGCTTTCTTT,CASSLSEGVDTEAFF